The entry below describes one T cell receptor beta chain. The data are from a study of blood T cell repertoires in COVID-19. Study at large: The analysed material was cDNA or gDNA that came from T cells, B-cell-depleted T cells, or PBMCs.

CDR1 is LNHNV and CDR2 is YYDKDF in the germline V gene (reference sequence). This CDR3 has 14 amino acids. Trimming took off 0 bases at V and 8 bases at J, with 10 bases between the two ends. TCRdb keeps only in-frame clones here, not all; method: immunoSEQ multiplex PCR. This sample has about 250,000 clones, with about 90% found just once. The TCR sequence derives from a man younger than 30 with active or convalescent COVID-19. The chain has TRBV15 and TRBJ1-4; no clear D gene. The specimen was peripheral blood. CDR3 nucleotide sequence: TGTGCCACCAGCAGAGAACCGAGTAGCGAAAAACTGTTTTTT. Translating it yields CATSREPSSEKLFF.